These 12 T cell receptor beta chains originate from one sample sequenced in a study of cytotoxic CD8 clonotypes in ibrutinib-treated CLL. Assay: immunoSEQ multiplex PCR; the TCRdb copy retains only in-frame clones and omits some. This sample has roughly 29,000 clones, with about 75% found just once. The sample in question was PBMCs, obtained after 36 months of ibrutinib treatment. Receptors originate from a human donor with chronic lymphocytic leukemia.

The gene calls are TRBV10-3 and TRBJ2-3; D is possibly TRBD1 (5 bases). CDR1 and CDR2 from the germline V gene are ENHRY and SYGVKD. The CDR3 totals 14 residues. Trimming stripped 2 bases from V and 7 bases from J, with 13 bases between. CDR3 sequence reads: CAISETLTDYTQYF. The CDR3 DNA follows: TGTGCCATCAGTGAGACCTTGACAGACTATACGCAGTATTTT.

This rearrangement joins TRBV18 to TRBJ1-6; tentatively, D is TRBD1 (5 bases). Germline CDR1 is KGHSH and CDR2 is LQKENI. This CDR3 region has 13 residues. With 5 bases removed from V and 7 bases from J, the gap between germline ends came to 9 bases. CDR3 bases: TGTGCCAGCTCAGGGGCTGGGAATTCACCCCTCCACTTT. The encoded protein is CASSGAGNSPLHF.

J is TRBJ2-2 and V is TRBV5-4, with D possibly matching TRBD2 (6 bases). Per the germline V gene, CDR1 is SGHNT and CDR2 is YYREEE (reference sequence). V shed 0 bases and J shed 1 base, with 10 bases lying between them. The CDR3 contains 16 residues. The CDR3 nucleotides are TGTGCCAGCAGCTTGGGCGCGGGGCTGAACACCGGGGAGCTGTTTTTT. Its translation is CASSLGAGLNTGELFF.

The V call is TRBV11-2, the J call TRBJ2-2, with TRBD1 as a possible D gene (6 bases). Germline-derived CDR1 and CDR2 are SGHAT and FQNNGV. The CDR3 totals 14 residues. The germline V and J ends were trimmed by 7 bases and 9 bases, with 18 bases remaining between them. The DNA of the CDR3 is TGTGCCAGCACCCCTTCCACAGGGTATTGGGAGCTGTTTTTT. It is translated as CASTPSTGYWELFF.

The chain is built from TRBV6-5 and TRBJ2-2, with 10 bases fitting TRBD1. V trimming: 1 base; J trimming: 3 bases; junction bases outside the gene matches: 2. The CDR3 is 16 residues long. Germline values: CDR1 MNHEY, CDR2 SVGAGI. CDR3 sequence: CASSYLGQGYTGELFF. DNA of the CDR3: TGTGCCAGCAGTTACTTGGGACAGGGGTACACCGGGGAGCTGTTTTTT.

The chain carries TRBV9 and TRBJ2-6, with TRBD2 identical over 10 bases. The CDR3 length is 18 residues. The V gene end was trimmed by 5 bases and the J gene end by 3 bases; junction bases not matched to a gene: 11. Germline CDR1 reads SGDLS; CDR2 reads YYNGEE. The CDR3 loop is CASSPRGSGGFGANVLTF. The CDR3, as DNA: TGTGCCAGCAGTCCGAGGGGTAGCGGGGGGTTTGGGGCCAACGTCCTGACTTTC.

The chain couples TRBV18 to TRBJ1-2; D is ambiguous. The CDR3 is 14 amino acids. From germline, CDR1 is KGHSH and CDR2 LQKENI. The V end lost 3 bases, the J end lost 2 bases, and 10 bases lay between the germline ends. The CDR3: CASSPGSGNYGYTF. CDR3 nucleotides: TGTGCCAGCTCACCTGGGTCGGGAAACTATGGCTACACCTTC. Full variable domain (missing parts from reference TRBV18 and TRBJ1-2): NAGVMQNPRHLVRRRGQEARLRCSPMKGHSHVYWYRQLPEEGLKFMVYLQKENIIDESGMPKERFSAEFPKEGPSILRIQQVVRGDSAAYFCASSPGSGNYGYTFGSGTRLTVV.

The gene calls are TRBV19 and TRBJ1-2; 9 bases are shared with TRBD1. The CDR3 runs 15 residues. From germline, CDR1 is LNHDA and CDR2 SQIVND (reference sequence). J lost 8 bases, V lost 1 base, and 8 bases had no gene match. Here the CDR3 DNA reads TGTGCCAGTAGTATAGCCACGAGGACAGGGGACGGCTACACCTTC. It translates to CASSIATRTGDGYTF.

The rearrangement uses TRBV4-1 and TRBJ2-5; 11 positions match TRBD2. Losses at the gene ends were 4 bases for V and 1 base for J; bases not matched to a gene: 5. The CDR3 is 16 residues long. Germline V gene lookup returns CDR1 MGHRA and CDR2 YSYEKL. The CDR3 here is CASSPRTSGLQETQYF. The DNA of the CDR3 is TGCGCCAGCAGCCCACGGACTAGCGGGCTCCAAGAGACCCAGTACTTC.

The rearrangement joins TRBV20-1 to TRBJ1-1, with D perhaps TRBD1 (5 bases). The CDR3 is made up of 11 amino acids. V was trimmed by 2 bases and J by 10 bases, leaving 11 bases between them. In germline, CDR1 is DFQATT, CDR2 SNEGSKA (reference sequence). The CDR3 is CSARQGVGAFF. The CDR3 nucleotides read TGCAGTGCTAGACAGGGAGTTGGAGCTTTCTTT.

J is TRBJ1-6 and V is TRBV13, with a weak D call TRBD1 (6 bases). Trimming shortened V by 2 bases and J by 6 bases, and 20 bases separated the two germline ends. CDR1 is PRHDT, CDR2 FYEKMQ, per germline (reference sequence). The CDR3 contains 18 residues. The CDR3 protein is CASSLRAGALTGNSPLHF. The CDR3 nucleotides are TGTGCCAGCAGCTTAAGGGCAGGGGCCCTTACCGGTAATTCACCCCTCCACTTT.

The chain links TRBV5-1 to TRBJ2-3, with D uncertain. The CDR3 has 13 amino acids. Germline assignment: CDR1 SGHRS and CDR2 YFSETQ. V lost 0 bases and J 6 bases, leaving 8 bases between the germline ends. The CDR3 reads CASSLDSLDTQYF. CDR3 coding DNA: TGCGCCAGCAGCTTGGACAGCTTGGATACGCAGTATTTT. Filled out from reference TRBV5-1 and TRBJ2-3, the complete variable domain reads KAGVTQTPRYLIKTRGQQVTLSCSPISGHRSVSWYQQTPGQGLQFLFEYFSETQRNKGNFPGRFSGRQFSNSRSEMNVSTLELGDSALYLCASSLDSLDTQYFGPGTRLTVL.